What follows are 17 T cell receptor beta chains derived from one specimen sequenced in a study of somatic mutations in cytotoxic T cells in rheumatoid arthritis. The table came from immunoSEQ multiplex PCR; TCRdb's copy has only in-frame clones and leaves some out. In the table there are over a thousand clones, approximately 90% of which are singletons. Sequences were obtained from CD8+ T cells sorted from blood. The receptors shown here come from a woman aged 70-85 years with rheumatoid arthritis.

This clone was seen just once. The chain recombines TRBV4-1 with TRBJ2-5; a weak D match, TRBD1 (6 bases). There are 14 residues in the CDR3. Germline CDR1 reads MGHRA; CDR2 reads YSYEKL. V lost 2 bases and J 4 bases, leaving 11 bases between the germline ends. CDR3 sequence: CASSQIPGVETQYF. The CDR3 DNA follows: TGCGCCAGCAGCCAAATTCCAGGGGTAGAGACCCAGTACTTC.

The gene calls are TRBV10-2 and TRBJ2-7, with 9 bases lining up with TRBD2. Per germline, CDR1 WSHSY and CDR2 SAAADI. V was clipped by 3 bases and J by 5 bases; unmatched bases: 8. CDR3 length equals 15 residues. CDR3: CASSDYSGSWNEQYF. The CDR3 nucleotides are TGCGCCAGCAGTGATTATAGCGGGAGTTGGAACGAGCAGTACTTC.

The genes are TRBV27 and TRBJ2-7; TRBD1 aligns across 9 bases. Germline trimming cut 5 bases from V and 5 bases from J; bases unmatched to any gene: 7. Germline V gene data show CDR1 as MNHEY and CDR2 as SMNVEV (reference sequence). The CDR3 covers 14 residues. For the CDR3, the DNA is TGTGCCAGCAGTAACATCGACAGGGGGGACGAGCAGTACTTC. This sequence encodes CASSNIDRGDEQYF.

The V gene is TRBV30, the J gene TRBJ1-1; TRBD1 is a possible D gene (5 bases). V was clipped by 0 bases and J by 4 bases, with 18 bases between them. CDR3 length: 16 residues. From germline, CDR1 is GTSNPN and CDR2 SVGIG (reference sequence). CDR3 amino acids: CAWSVGAGTRGTEAFF. The CDR3 bases are TGTGCCTGGAGTGTAGGGGCAGGCACGCGTGGCACTGAAGCTTTCTTT.

This chain uses TRBV27 with TRBJ2-1; 13 nucleotides line up with TRBD2. Looked up from germline, CDR1 is MNHEY and CDR2 is SMNVEV (reference sequence). The V segment lost 8 bases and the J segment 9 bases; nucleotides outside the gene matches: 10. CDR3 size: 15 residues. In nucleotides, the CDR3 is TGTGCCAGCTCCCATTCCGGGACTAGCGGGATTGAGCAGTTCTTC. Translating gives CASSHSGTSGIEQFF.

This chain joins TRBV29-1 and TRBJ2-6; D unclear. This CDR3 is 14 amino acids long. Germline V gene sequence: CDR1 SQVTM, CDR2 ANQGSEA. The V end lost 0 bases, the J end lost 9 bases, and 12 bases lay between the germline ends. The CDR3 DNA sequence: TGCAGCGTTGAAGATCAGGAAAGAATCAACGTCCTGACTTTC. Translating it yields CSVEDQERINVLTF.

The CDR3 DNA is TGTGCCAGCAGCGTACTGGACAGGGATTATGGCTACACCTTC. Translation gives CASSVLDRDYGYTF. The J gene is TRBJ1-2, the V gene TRBV9, with 8 bases lining up with TRBD1. The germline V gene encodes CDR1 SGDLS and CDR2 YYNGEE. V trimming: 1 base; J trimming: 5 bases; junction bases outside the gene matches: 4. This CDR3 has 14 residues.

The CDR3 here is CASTSRDSHPGELFF. CDR3 coding DNA: TGTGCCAGCACCTCCCGGGACTCTCACCCCGGGGAGCTGTTTTTT. The genes are TRBV9 and TRBJ2-2; possibly TRBD2 for D (6 bases). V was trimmed by 6 bases and J by 6 bases, leaving 18 bases between them. Germline-derived CDR1 and CDR2 are SGDLS and YYNGEE. The CDR3 is 15 residues long.

V and J are TRBV11-2 and TRBJ2-5; 10 bases fit TRBD2. Germline V CDR1 and CDR2: SGHAT, FQNNGV. Trimming took 2 bases from V and 4 from J; bases not matched to a gene: 1. The CDR3 has 14 residues. The CDR3 nucleotides read TGTGCCAGCAGCTTACCTAGCGGGGGAGAGACCCAGTACTTC. Its protein product is CASSLPSGGETQYF.

This clone was counted a single time. The rearrangement links TRBV4-1 to TRBJ2-2; 10 bases map to TRBD2. There are 16 residues in the CDR3. Trimming removed 5 bases from V and 4 bases from J; junction bases left unmatched: 7. Germline assignment: CDR1 MGHRA and CDR2 YSYEKL. CDR3 in amino acids: CASSAPAGGLTGELFF. The CDR3 DNA is TGCGCCAGCAGCGCACCAGCGGGGGGGCTCACCGGGGAGCTGTTTTTT.

The CDR3 sequence is CASSQGQNTEAFF. CDR3 sequence (DNA): TGCGCCAGCAGCCAAGGACAGAACACTGAAGCTTTCTTT. The chain employs TRBV4-1 and TRBJ1-1; D remains unclear. From germline, CDR1 is MGHRA and CDR2 YSYEKL. V was cut by 1 base and J by 1 base, with 4 bases left in between. This CDR3 region has 13 residues.

The genes are TRBV7-8 and TRBJ1-5; TRBD1 might be the D (5 bases). The CDR3 is made up of 15 amino acids. Trimming stripped 1 base from V and 7 bases from J, with 14 bases between. Germline V lookup: CDR1 SGHVS, CDR2 FQNEAQ. DNA of the CDR3: TGTGCCAGCAGCTTAGGAGTAGGGGTAGGGCAGCCCCAGCATTTT. Residues: CASSLGVGVGQPQHF.

This rearrangement joins TRBV18 to TRBJ2-5, with 11 bases that match TRBD1. This CDR3 has 15 amino acids. Germline V CDR1 and CDR2: KGHSH, LQKENI. The J segment lost 5 bases and the V segment lost 3 bases, leaving 5 bases of the junction unmatched. The CDR3 coding sequence is TGTGCCAGCTCACCGGACAGGGGGCCCCTGGAGACCCAGTACTTC. Protein sequence: CASSPDRGPLETQYF. The full variable domain, in which reference TRBV18 and TRBJ2-5 provide the parts outside the CDR3, is NAGVMQNPRHLVRRRGQEARLRCSPMKGHSHVYWYRQLPEEGLKFMVYLQKENIIDESGMPKERFSAEFPKEGPSILRIQQVVRGDSAAYFCASSPDRGPLETQYFGPGTRLLVL.

V is TRBV6-4 and J is TRBJ2-3, with TRBD2 identical over 11 bases. Germline V gives CDR1 MRHNA, CDR2 SNTAGT. V was clipped by 2 bases and J by 2 bases; unmatched bases: 9. The CDR3 consists of 18 residues. The CDR3 here is CASSDPRPSGGPTDTQYF. CDR3 DNA: TGTGCCAGCAGTGACCCCAGACCTAGCGGGGGGCCCACAGATACGCAGTATTTT.

The chain uses TRBV5-6 and TRBJ2-2, with 9 bases fitting TRBD1. The CDR3 sequence is 15 residues long. Germline V gives CDR1 SGHDT, CDR2 YYEEEE. V trimming: 4 bases; J trimming: 4 bases; junction bases outside the gene matches: 5. The DNA of the CDR3 is TGTGCCAGCAGCCGAGACAGGGGGAGCACCGGGGAGCTGTTTTTT. It specifies CASSRDRGSTGELFF.

The rearrangement uses TRBV28 and TRBJ2-7; TRBD1 matches 9 bases. Germline values: CDR1 MDHEN, CDR2 SYDVKM. J lost 0 bases, V lost 6 bases, and 6 bases had no gene match. The CDR3 has 15 amino acids. The CDR3 region has the DNA TGTGCCAGCAGAGTTGGGACAGGGAACTCCTACGAGCAGTACTTC. Translating gives CASRVGTGNSYEQYF.

The CDR3 spells CASSVEAAYNEQFF. The CDR3 bases are TGTGCCAGCAGCGTAGAGGCGGCCTACAATGAGCAGTTCTTC. The chain joins TRBV9 to TRBJ2-1, with D unclear. Trimming removed 0 bases from V and 2 bases from J, with 6 bases in between. The germline V gene encodes CDR1 SGDLS and CDR2 YYNGEE. The CDR3 extends over 14 amino acids.